Below are 4 T cell receptor beta chains sequenced from a single sample in a study of T-cell memory formation after mild COVID-19. TCRdb re-derived calls from the 5' RACE reads in MiXCR, one entry per CDR3 protein. The sample lists roughly 190,000 distinct CDR3 sequences, roughly 30% occurring once. Material for sequencing was PBMCs or a T cell subset sorted from them (not recorded which). These receptors were taken from an adult woman who had mild COVID-19 (a few samples of this study predate the infection). Cell type and time point are not known.

This sequence joins TRBV4-1 and TRBJ1-3; no firm D call. Trimming shortened V by 2 bases and J by 0 bases, and 17 bases separated the two germline ends. CDR1 and CDR2 (germline): MGHRA, YSYEKL. CDR3 size: 18 residues. The CDR3 loop is CASSQLATVESSGNTIYF. In DNA form, the CDR3 reads TGCGCCAGCAGCCAACTGGCCACGGTGGAGAGCTCTGGAAACACCATATATTTT.

This clonotype was seen ten or more times. The junction does not match germline at one end; this may be a read error. V usage is TRBV12-3 or TRBV12-4 and J usage is TRBJ1-2; tentative D call: TRBD1 (6 bases). The CDR3 consists of 13 residues. The CDR3 DNA reads TGTGCCAGCAGCTTAGGGGGGAACTATGGCTACACCTTC. It codes for CASSLGGNYGYTF.

This clonotype was recorded a few times. This chain uses TRBV29-1 with TRBJ2-1; no definite D call. This CDR3 has 12 residues. Deletions cut 4 bases from V and 4 bases from J, with 8 bases between. Germline V gives CDR1 SQVTM, CDR2 ANQGSEA. DNA for the CDR3: TGCAGCGTTGTGGGTGCGTACAATGAGCAGTTCTTC. Its protein is CSVVGAYNEQFF.

This chain links TRBV7-8 with TRBJ1-2; D remains unclear. The CDR3 consists of 15 residues. V was cut by 5 bases and J by 0 bases, with 13 bases left in between. CDR1 is SGHVS, CDR2 FQNEAQ, per germline. This CDR3 reads CASSQNDGSNYGYTF. CDR3 coding DNA: TGTGCCAGCAGCCAGAACGACGGTTCTAACTATGGCTACACCTTC. Complete variable domain (other parts from reference TRBV7-8 and TRBJ1-2): GAGVSQSPRYKVAKRGQDVALRCDPISGHVSLFWYQQALGQGPEFLTYFQNEAQLDKSGLPSDRFFAERPEGSVSTLKIQRTQQEDSAVYLCASSQNDGSNYGYTFGSGTRLTVV.